Here is one T cell receptor (beta chain) with its context. Its antigen is unidentified. The entry originates in a study of OX40 agonist ivuxolimab in advanced cancers. As for the study in general: The mean age was roughly 60 years, ranging from 23 to 79, with 65% to 90% of participants male. Of the patients, three showed partial responses, one with hepatocellular carcinoma and two with cutaneous melanoma. General study results and limits: Blood T cells, both CD4+ and CD8+, expanded clonally by week 6 at 0.1 to 3.0 mg/kg. Expanded clones were, on average, more numerous in CD8+ T cells than in CD4+.

Clones were sequenced by immunoSEQ multiplex PCR, and TCRdb holds only the in-frame ones, with some missing. The sample yields tens of thousands of clones, approximately 84% seen once. The CDR3 runs to 15 residues. Germline loops: CDR1 SGHNT, CDR2 YENEEA. V was pared by 4 bases and J by 7 bases, with 9 bases of the junction left unmatched. Material: CD4+ or CD8+ T cells sorted from blood, obtained in a trial of the OX40 agonist ivuxolimab. The chain joins TRBV11-3 to TRBJ2-1, with 8 bases matching TRBD2. The source of this sequence is an adult with an advanced solid tumor such as melanoma, head and neck, liver or kidney cancer. The CDR3 region is CASSYRGTGGNEQFF. The CDR3 coding sequence is TGTGCCAGCAGCTACCGCGGGACGGGGGGGAATGAGCAGTTCTTC.